A single sample gave rise to the 23 T cell receptor beta chains below, sequenced in a study of OX40 agonist ivuxolimab in advanced cancers. The library relied on the immunoSEQ multiplex PCR assay. TCRdb's version of the immuneACCESS table is confined to in-frame rearrangements and falls short of the full clone set. An unresolved V gene accounts for under half of the shortfall where checked; the remainder is of unknown origin. This sample gives tens of thousands of clones in total; roughly 91% of them show up just once. The biggest ten clones account for 4% to 5% of the sample. The material was CD4+ or CD8+ T cells sorted from blood, obtained in a trial of the OX40 agonist ivuxolimab. The receptor source for this set is an adult with an advanced solid tumor such as melanoma, head and neck, liver or kidney cancer.

This chain connects TRBV7-9 to TRBJ2-3, with 11 nucleotides matching TRBD2. This CDR3 comprises 16 residues. Trimming took 5 bases from V and 7 from J; bases not matched to a gene: 11. The germline V gene has CDR1 SEHNR and CDR2 FQNEAQ (reference sequence). As DNA, the CDR3 is TGTGCCAGCAGCCTAGGGGGACTAGCGGTGGTTAATACGCAGTATTTT. This sequence encodes CASSLGGLAVVNTQYF.

This rearrangement joins TRBV7-3 to TRBJ2-3, with D hard to call. The CDR3 runs 14 residues. Germline CDR1 is SGHTA and CDR2 is FQGTGA. The germline V and J ends were trimmed by 6 bases and 3 bases, with 13 bases remaining between them. Here the CDR3 reads CASRESVLTDTQYF. CDR3 DNA sequence: TGTGCCAGCAGGGAAAGCGTTCTGACAGATACGCAGTATTTT. The full variable domain, with the rest looked up from reference TRBV7-3 and TRBJ2-3, is GAGVSQTPSNKVTEKGKYVELRCDPISGHTALYWYRQSLGQGPEFLIYFQGTGAADDSGLPNDRFFAVRPEGSVSTLKIQRTERGDSAVYLCASRESVLTDTQYFGPGTRLTVL.

The gene calls are TRBV6-5 and TRBJ1-2; 8 bases align to TRBD1. Germline V gene sequence: CDR1 MNHEY, CDR2 SVGAGI. The CDR3 has 13 residues. Trimming cost V 6 bases and J 6 bases; bases outside gene matches: 6. CDR3 sequence (DNA): TGTGCCAGCAGCCGGACAGGGATGGATGGCTACACCTTC. Protein sequence: CASSRTGMDGYTF.

This chain uses TRBV6-6 with TRBJ2-7; the D gene is possibly TRBD1 (6 bases). This CDR3 has 14 residues. V gave up 5 bases and J gave up 0 bases, with 11 bases separating them. Germline assignment: CDR1 MNHNY and CDR2 SVGAGI (reference sequence). In DNA, the CDR3 is TGTGCCAGCAGTACCGACAGGAGCTCCTACGAGCAGTACTTC. Its translation is CASSTDRSSYEQYF.

The table lists this clone with a count of one. The J gene is TRBJ2-2, the V gene TRBV9; 7 nucleotides agree with TRBD1. The CDR3 consists of 16 residues. Germline V CDR1 and CDR2: SGDLS, YYNGEE. J lost 5 bases, V lost 3 bases, and 10 bases had no gene match. This chain's CDR3 is CASSAPSGTETGELFF. Here the CDR3 DNA reads TGTGCCAGCAGCGCCCCATCAGGGACAGAAACCGGGGAGCTGTTTTTT.

CDR3 sequence reads: CASSITRVGTDTQYF. The CDR3 coding sequence is TGTGCCAGTAGTATTACGAGGGTGGGTACAGATACGCAGTATTTT. The V gene is TRBV19, the J gene TRBJ2-3; D is perhaps TRBD2 (5 bases). Trimming shortened V by 3 bases and J by 3 bases, and 13 bases separated the two germline ends. This CDR3 is built from 15 residues. Germline V lookup: CDR1 LNHDA, CDR2 SQIVND (reference sequence).

The chain carries TRBV5-4 and TRBJ2-3, with a weak D call TRBD2 (5 bases). The V end lost 0 bases, the J end lost 2 bases, and 10 bases lay between the germline ends. Germline lookup yields CDR1 SGHNT and CDR2 YYREEE (reference sequence). The CDR3 sequence is 15 residues long. CDR3 in DNA: TGTGCCAGCAGCTTGGGGCTAGCCACCACAGATACGCAGTATTTT. Its protein product is CASSLGLATTDTQYF.

This chain uses TRBV10-1 with TRBJ2-1, with 7 positions matching TRBD2. Losses at the gene ends were 2 bases for V and 4 bases for J; bases not matched to a gene: 11. This CDR3 is built from 17 residues. Per the germline V gene, CDR1 is WNHNN and CDR2 is SYGVQD (reference sequence). The CDR3: CASSEEEGRGGYNEQFF. The CDR3 region has the DNA TGCGCCAGCAGTGAGGAGGAAGGGAGGGGCGGGTACAATGAGCAGTTCTTC.

Only one count was recorded for this clone. This chain joins TRBV2 and TRBJ1-1; weak D call: TRBD1 (6 bases). V was trimmed by 6 bases and J by 4 bases, leaving 15 bases between them. The CDR3 length is 14 residues. The germline gives CDR1 SNHLY, CDR2 FYNNEI. The CDR3 DNA sequence: TGTGCCAGCAGAGAGCTACAGGGCTTCACTGAAGCTTTCTTT. Amino acids: CASRELQGFTEAFF.

This chain uses TRBV19 with TRBJ2-2; TRBD2 is a possible D gene (5 bases). V shed 6 bases and J shed 3 bases, with 11 bases lying between them. This CDR3 is built from 14 residues. Per germline, CDR1 LNHDA and CDR2 SQIVND (reference sequence). CDR3: CASSPDSYTGELFF. CDR3 nucleotides: TGTGCCAGTAGCCCGGACTCATACACCGGGGAGCTGTTTTTT.

The rearrangement links TRBV7-8 to TRBJ1-1; 8 nucleotides match TRBD1. V lost 3 bases to trimming and J lost 1 base; unmatched junction nucleotides: 1. The germline V gene has CDR1 SGHVS and CDR2 FQNEAQ. The CDR3 is made up of 14 amino acids. CDR3 DNA: TGTGCCAGCAGCTTTACAGGGGGGAACACTGAAGCTTTCTTT. It translates to CASSFTGGNTEAFF.

V is TRBV5-4 and J is TRBJ2-7; the D gene is possibly TRBD2 (5 bases). The CDR3 runs to 15 residues. Germline V CDR1 and CDR2: SGHNT, YYREEE (reference sequence). V was shortened by 0 bases and J by 6 bases, with 16 bases between the two germline ends. CDR3 amino acids: CASSLGREGLREQYF. The CDR3 nucleotides are TGTGCCAGCAGCTTGGGACGGGAAGGGCTACGCGAGCAGTACTTC.

J is TRBJ2-5 and V is TRBV5-4; tentative D call: TRBD1 (6 bases). The CDR3 length is 14 residues. Looked up from germline, CDR1 is SGHNT and CDR2 is YYREEE (reference sequence). V lost 0 bases, J lost 4 bases, and 10 bases lay in between. CDR3 sequence reads: CASSLGGQTETQYF. CDR3 coding DNA: TGTGCCAGCAGCTTGGGTGGACAGACAGAGACCCAGTACTTC.

The V gene is TRBV7-2, the J gene TRBJ1-2; D is possibly TRBD1 (6 bases). Trimming removed 2 bases at V and 4 bases at J, with 17 bases between. This CDR3 is 16 amino acids long. In germline, CDR1 is SGHTA, CDR2 FQGNSA. CDR3 loop: CASSLKGTGGPYGYTF. The CDR3 DNA reads as TGTGCCAGCAGCTTAAAGGGGACGGGGGGGCCCTATGGCTACACCTTC.

This chain joins TRBV5-6 and TRBJ2-3; D possibly corresponds to TRBD2 (5 bases). This CDR3 is 11 amino acids long. V was cut by 4 bases and J by 6 bases, with 6 bases left in between. CDR1 SGHDT and CDR2 YYEEEE come from the germline V gene. Here the CDR3 DNA reads TGTGCCAGCAGCCGGACTGATACGCAGTATTTT. Amino acids: CASSRTDTQYF.

The CDR3 DNA reads as TGCGCCAGCAGCGAGGGACAGGGTATAGAGACCCAGTACTTC. It yields the protein CASSEGQGIETQYF. The V and J genes are TRBV23-1 and TRBJ2-5, with 9 bases that match TRBD1. Being an ORF, TRBV23-1 has a function that is uncertain. J lost 4 bases, V lost 6 bases, and 6 bases had no gene match. This CDR3 spans 14 amino acids.

Only one count was recorded for this clone. This rearrangement joins TRBV6-1 to TRBJ2-1; TRBD2 aligns across 8 bases. CDR3 length: 15 amino acids. Germline V gene data show CDR1 as MNHNS and CDR2 as SASEGT. After removal of 6 bases from V and 3 bases from J, the junction contained 7 bases not matched to a gene. The CDR3 reads CASRGGLAGYNEQFF. The CDR3 DNA reads as TGTGCCAGCAGAGGGGGGCTAGCGGGCTACAATGAGCAGTTCTTC.

This chain uses TRBV5-6 with TRBJ1-2, with D hard to call. V lost 2 bases to trimming and J lost 4 bases, with 9 bases between them. Germline CDR1 reads SGHDT; CDR2 reads YYEEEE. The CDR3 covers 13 residues. The CDR3 coding sequence is TGTGCCAGCAGCTTCCCAGTGACCTATGGCTACACCTTC. Its protein is CASSFPVTYGYTF.

The chain is built from TRBV18 and TRBJ1-2; D remains ambiguous. The length of the CDR3 is 14 residues. Germline V gene sequence: CDR1 KGHSH, CDR2 LQKENI. The ends were cut back, 2 bases at V and 2 bases at J, with 9 bases in the middle. This CDR3 reads CASSPLPENYGYTF. CDR3 bases: TGTGCCAGCTCACCATTGCCCGAGAACTATGGCTACACCTTC.

V is TRBV10-3 and J is TRBJ1-5, with D unresolved. With 3 bases removed from V and 5 bases from J, the gap between germline ends came to 5 bases. The CDR3 covers 12 residues. Per germline, CDR1 ENHRY and CDR2 SYGVKD. CDR3 residues: CAISDGDQPQHF. Here the CDR3 DNA reads TGTGCCATCAGTGATGGAGATCAGCCCCAGCATTTT.

The gene calls are TRBV6-5 and TRBJ2-5, with a possible D match to TRBD1 (6 bases). Germline assignment: CDR1 MNHEY and CDR2 SVGAGI. V lost 5 bases, J lost 5 bases, and 18 bases lay in between. The CDR3 covers 15 residues. CDR3 amino acids: CASSRWTAQRETQYF. In nucleotides, the CDR3 is TGTGCCAGCAGTCGGTGGACAGCCCAGAGGGAGACCCAGTACTTC.

The CDR3 loop is CASSLASGGGYEQYF. The CDR3 bases are TGTGCCAGCAGCTTAGCGTCAGGGGGTGGCTACGAGCAGTACTTC. The chain combines TRBV7-6 with TRBJ2-7; TRBD1 matches at 7 bases. V was clipped by 0 bases and J by 3 bases; unmatched bases: 5. The germline V gene has CDR1 SGHVS and CDR2 FNYEAQ. There are 15 residues in the CDR3.

This clone appeared once. The chain links TRBV7-9 to TRBJ2-2; D not certain. This CDR3 is built from 16 residues. V was pared by 1 base and J by 0 bases, with 9 bases between. Per germline, CDR1 SEHNR and CDR2 FQNEAQ (reference sequence). In DNA, the CDR3 is TGTGCCAGCAGCTTAGACTGGGCCGCGAACACCGGGGAGCTGTTTTTT. Its translation is CASSLDWAANTGELFF.